Below are 22 T cell receptor beta chains sequenced from a single sample in a study of T cells in Graves' hyperthyroidism and ophthalmopathy. Researchers took RNA transcripts and amplified the TCR beta CDR3 regions from them. Using the HTBI primer set, a first-round RT-PCR was run on the TCR CDR3. A single record per CDR3 protein comes from TCRdb applying MiXCR to the multiplex PCR reads. There are around 340,000 distinct CDR3 sequences in the sample; 15% to 20% occur only once, and 45% to 55% lies in the top ten. Sequencing was done on a sample of blood. The receptors were gathered from a woman aged 45 to 65 with Graves' hyperthyroidism.

Only one count was recorded for this clonotype. The V gene is TRBV29-1, the J gene TRBJ2-7, with D possibly being TRBD2 (7 bases). V dropped 4 bases and J dropped 7 bases, with 14 bases sitting between them. This CDR3 is 12 amino acids long. CDR1 and CDR2 from the germline V gene are SQVTM and ANQGSEA. CDR3 protein: CSVGGGGREQYF. The CDR3 bases are TGCAGCGTTGGGGGAGGGGGAAGGGAGCAGTACTTC.

This clonotype has a handful of counts. V usage is TRBV9 and J usage is TRBJ2-3; D gene uncertain. CDR3 size: 12 residues. The germline V gene has CDR1 SGDLS and CDR2 YYNGEE. Trimming removed 0 bases at V and 6 bases at J, with 5 bases between. CDR3 in DNA: TGTGCCAGCAGCGTAGATGTGGATACGCAGTATTTT. It translates to CASSVDVDTQYF.

This clonotype has a count of ten or more. The rearrangement joins TRBV30 to TRBJ2-7; 9 bases are shared with TRBD1. V shed 2 bases and J 12 bases; nucleotides not matched to a gene: 20. CDR1 and CDR2 from the germline V gene are GTSNPN and SVGIG (reference sequence). The length of the CDR3 is 16 residues. CDR3 protein: CAWSIAGTGTVSSMYF. CDR3 in DNA: TGTGCCTGGAGTATAGCCGGGACAGGGACGGTTTCGAGCATGTACTTC.

This clonotype was found many times. The CDR3 nucleotides read TGCAGTGCCCCCGGCTTGTCCTACGAGCAGTACTTC. Translating it yields CSAPGLSYEQYF. This rearrangement joins TRBV20-1 to TRBJ2-7; the D is unclear. The germline V gene has CDR1 DFQATT and CDR2 SNEGSKA (reference sequence). The V end was cut by 6 bases, the J end by 1 base, with 10 bases between. The CDR3 loop spans 12 amino acids.

This clonotype was counted ten times or more. The rearrangement joins TRBV2 to TRBJ2-3; weak D call: TRBD2 (6 bases). V shed 2 bases and J shed 0 bases, with 9 bases lying between them. This CDR3 has 15 amino acids. CDR1 is SNHLY, CDR2 FYNNEI, per germline. The CDR3 nucleotides read TGTGCCAGCAGTGAAACTAGCTTCAGCACAGATACGCAGTATTTT. It is translated as CASSETSFSTDTQYF.

This clonotype was seen more than once but under ten times. This CDR3 reads CSARAGTSDTDTQYF. CDR3 nucleotides: TGCAGTGCTAGAGCGGGGACTAGCGACACAGATACGCAGTATTTT. V usage is TRBV20-1 and J usage is TRBJ2-3; 10 bases are shared with TRBD2. Germline CDR1 reads DFQATT; CDR2 reads SNEGSKA (reference sequence). After removal of 1 base from V and 2 bases from J, the junction contained 3 bases not matched to a gene. The CDR3 covers 15 residues.

This clonotype was counted a few times. The chain carries TRBV20-1 and TRBJ2-2, with 8 nucleotides matching TRBD1. V was pared by 6 bases and J by 1 base, with 4 bases of the junction left unmatched. CDR1 and CDR2 from the germline V gene are DFQATT and SNEGSKA (reference sequence). This CDR3 comprises 14 residues. Written as DNA, the CDR3 is TGCAGTGCGGAGGGACAGGAGAACACCGGGGAGCTGTTTTTT. Protein sequence: CSAEGQENTGELFF.

This clonotype was counted a few times. J is TRBJ2-2 and V is TRBV6-1, with D uncertain. The CDR3 has 10 residues. Germline V gene sequence: CDR1 MNHNS, CDR2 SASEGT. The germline V and J ends were trimmed by 8 bases and 8 bases, with 6 bases remaining between them. The CDR3 is CASGLGELFF. The CDR3 DNA reads as TGTGCCAGCGGGTTGGGGGAGCTGTTTTTT.

The chain links TRBV25-1 to TRBJ2-5, with TRBD2 matching over 8 bases. Looked up from germline, CDR1 is MGHDK and CDR2 is SYGVNS. This CDR3 has 14 residues. With V trimmed by 11 bases and J by 5 bases, 13 bases remained unmatched. The CDR3 nucleotides read TGTGCCTTACCCACGGTACCGGGGGGGGAGACCCAGTACTTC. Protein: CALPTVPGGETQYF.

Only a few counts were recorded for this clonotype. V and J are TRBV3-1 and TRBJ2-5; possibly TRBD2 for D (5 bases). Trimming removed 1 base at V and 7 bases at J, with 13 bases between. The CDR3 has 14 residues. Germline loops: CDR1 LGHDT, CDR2 YNNKEL (reference sequence). CDR3 bases: TGTGCCAGCAGCCAAGGTCCCGGGGTAGGGACCCAGTACTTC. Translated: CASSQGPGVGTQYF.

This clonotype was detected ten times or more. The chain employs TRBV12-3 or TRBV12-4 and TRBJ2-2, with 7 bases that match TRBD1. With 6 bases clipped from V and 0 bases from J, the junction kept 10 bases outside the gene matches. The CDR3 extends over 17 amino acids. The CDR3 region has the DNA TGTGCCAGCAGCTTCTACAGGGGCCCTCCGAACACCGGGGAGCTGTTTTTT. Protein product: CASSFYRGPPNTGELFF.

The J gene is TRBJ2-2, the V gene TRBV5-1, with 13 bases lining up with TRBD2. Germline V gene lookup returns CDR1 SGHRS and CDR2 YFSETQ. CDR3 length: 16 residues. Trimming removed 4 bases from V and 7 bases from J; junction bases left unmatched: 7. The CDR3 region is CASSRTSGSTVGELFF. DNA of the CDR3: TGCGCCAGCAGCAGGACTAGCGGGAGTACCGTCGGGGAGCTGTTTTTT.

This clonotype was counted a few times. V is TRBV10-1 and J is TRBJ2-1, with D perhaps matching TRBD2 (6 bases). This CDR3 is 13 amino acids long. V shed 4 bases and J shed 10 bases, with 14 bases lying between them. The V gene's germline CDR1 is WNHNN and CDR2 SYGVQD (reference sequence). For the CDR3, the DNA is TGCGCCAGCAGTGCAAGTCCGGGGGAAGAGCAGTTCTTC. It encodes CASSASPGEEQFF.

The table lists this clonotype with many counts. V gene TRBV5-1 combines with J gene TRBJ2-7; D ambiguous. V was trimmed by 0 bases and J by 0 bases, leaving 7 bases between them. Germline V lookup: CDR1 SGHRS, CDR2 YFSETQ. The CDR3 has 14 residues. CDR3 sequence (DNA): TGCGCCAGCAGCTTGGGTGCAGCCTCCTACGAGCAGTACTTC. Its translation is CASSLGAASYEQYF.

This clonotype was detected many times. The genes are TRBV12-3 or TRBV12-4 and TRBJ2-2, with a tentative D call TRBD1 (6 bases). The CDR3 loop spans 13 amino acids. Trimming removed 4 bases from V and 6 bases from J, with 9 bases in between. The CDR3, as DNA: TGTGCCAGCAGTTCAGGGGTACCCGGGGAGCTGTTTTTT. It yields the protein CASSSGVPGELFF.

This clonotype came up many times. This chain connects TRBV2 to TRBJ1-6, with 7 bases that match TRBD1. The CDR3 runs 13 residues. The trim removed 6 bases at V and 11 bases at J, leaving 7 bases unmatched. CDR1 and CDR2 from the germline V gene are SNHLY and FYNNEI. CDR3 sequence: CASSGQEGPPLHF. CDR3 coding DNA: TGTGCCAGCAGCGGACAGGAGGGGCCACCCCTCCACTTT.

The chain combines TRBV30 with TRBJ1-4; the match to TRBD1 covers 8 bases. Germline V gives CDR1 GTSNPN, CDR2 SVGIG (reference sequence). This CDR3 spans 14 amino acids. V gave up 7 bases and J gave up 8 bases; unmatched junction bases: 12. CDR3 in amino acids: CAFAPGTGREKLFF. DNA for the CDR3: TGTGCCTTCGCACCGGGGACAGGAAGGGAAAAACTGTTTTTT. The full variable domain, with the rest looked up from reference TRBV30 and TRBJ1-4, is SQTIHQWPATLVQPVGSPLSLECTVEGTSNPNLYWYRQAAGRGLQLLFYSVGIGQISSEVPQNLSASRPQDRQFILSSKKLLLSDSGFYLCAFAPGTGREKLFFGSGTQLSVL.

This clonotype was seen many times. This chain links TRBV11-2 with TRBJ2-7; 11 positions agree with TRBD1. The V gene end was trimmed by 2 bases and the J gene end by 2 bases; junction bases not matched to a gene: 2. This CDR3 is built from 15 residues. CDR1 and CDR2 from the germline V gene are SGHAT and FQNNGV. The CDR3 sequence is CASSLRGQGAYEQYF. The CDR3 coding sequence is TGTGCCAGCAGCTTACGGGGACAGGGGGCCTACGAGCAGTACTTC.

This chain joins TRBV10-3 and TRBJ2-2, with D tentatively TRBD1 (5 bases). The germline V and J ends were trimmed by 10 bases and 5 bases, with 17 bases remaining between them. The CDR3 is made up of 14 amino acids. CDR1 is ENHRY, CDR2 SYGVKD, per germline. The CDR3 region is CASLHGSGTGELFF. For the CDR3, the DNA is TGTGCCAGTCTCCACGGGTCAGGGACCGGGGAGCTGTTTTTT.

The table lists this clonotype with a few counts. The rearrangement uses TRBV19 and TRBJ2-6; D is unresolved. From germline, CDR1 is LNHDA and CDR2 SQIVND (reference sequence). CDR3 size: 16 residues. Trimming removed 3 bases at V and 1 base at J, with 10 bases between. CDR3 nucleotides: TGTGCCAGTAGTATGAGGAGCGCATCTGGGGCCAACGTCCTGACTTTC. The encoded protein is CASSMRSASGANVLTF.

At least ten counts were recorded for this clonotype. V is TRBV18 and J is TRBJ1-5; 7 positions match TRBD1. The CDR3 sequence is 16 residues long. Germline lookup yields CDR1 KGHSH and CDR2 LQKENI. After removal of 5 bases from V and 0 bases from J, the junction contained 7 bases not matched to a gene. CDR3 in DNA: TGTGCCAGCTCAGCTGGACAGGTGTATAGCAATCAGCCCCAGCATTTT. Translated, it gives CASSAGQVYSNQPQHF. Full variable domain (missing parts from reference TRBV18 and TRBJ1-5): NAGVMQNPRHLVRRRGQEARLRCSPMKGHSHVYWYRQLPEEGLKFMVYLQKENIIDESGMPKERFSAEFPKEGPSILRIQQVVRGDSAAYFCASSAGQVYSNQPQHFGDGTRLSIL.

This clonotype has a handful of counts. The genes are TRBV11-2 and TRBJ2-1; 9 bases are shared with TRBD2. The germline CDR1 and CDR2 sequences are SGHAT and FQNNGV. The V segment lost 3 bases and the J segment 7 bases; nucleotides outside the gene matches: 7. CDR3 length: 15 amino acids. The CDR3: CASSFLAGPGNEQFF. CDR3 coding DNA: TGTGCCAGCAGCTTCCTAGCGGGGCCCGGAAATGAGCAGTTCTTC.